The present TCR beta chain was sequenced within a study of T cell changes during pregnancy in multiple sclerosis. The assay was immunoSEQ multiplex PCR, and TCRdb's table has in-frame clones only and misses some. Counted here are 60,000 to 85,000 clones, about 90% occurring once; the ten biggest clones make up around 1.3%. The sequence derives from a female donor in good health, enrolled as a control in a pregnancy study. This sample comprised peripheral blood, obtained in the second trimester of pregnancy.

The CDR3 loop reads CSVAEGAGNTIYF. CDR3 in DNA: TGCAGCGTAGCTGAAGGGGCGGGAAACACCATATATTTT. The genes are TRBV29-1 and TRBJ1-3, with TRBD1 as a possible D gene (5 bases). From germline, CDR1 is SQVTM and CDR2 ANQGSEA. Trimming shortened V by 6 bases and J by 4 bases, and 13 bases separated the two germline ends. The CDR3 extends over 13 amino acids.